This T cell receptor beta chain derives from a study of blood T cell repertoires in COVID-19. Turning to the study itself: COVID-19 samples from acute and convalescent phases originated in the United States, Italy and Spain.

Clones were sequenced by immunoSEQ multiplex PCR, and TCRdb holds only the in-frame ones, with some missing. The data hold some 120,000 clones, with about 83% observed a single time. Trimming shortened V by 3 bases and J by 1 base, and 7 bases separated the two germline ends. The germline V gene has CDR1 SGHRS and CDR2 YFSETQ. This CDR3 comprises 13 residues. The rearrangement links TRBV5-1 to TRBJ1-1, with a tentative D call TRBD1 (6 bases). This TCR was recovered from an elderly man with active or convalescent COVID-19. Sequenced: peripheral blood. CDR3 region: CASSSGQNTEAFF. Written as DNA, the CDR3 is TGCGCCAGCAGCTCGGGACAGAACACTGAAGCTTTCTTT. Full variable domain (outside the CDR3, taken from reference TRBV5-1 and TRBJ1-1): KAGVTQTPRYLIKTRGQQVTLSCSPISGHRSVSWYQQTPGQGLQFLFEYFSETQRNKGNFPGRFSGRQFSNSRSEMNVSTLELGDSALYLCASSSGQNTEAFFGQGTRLTVV.